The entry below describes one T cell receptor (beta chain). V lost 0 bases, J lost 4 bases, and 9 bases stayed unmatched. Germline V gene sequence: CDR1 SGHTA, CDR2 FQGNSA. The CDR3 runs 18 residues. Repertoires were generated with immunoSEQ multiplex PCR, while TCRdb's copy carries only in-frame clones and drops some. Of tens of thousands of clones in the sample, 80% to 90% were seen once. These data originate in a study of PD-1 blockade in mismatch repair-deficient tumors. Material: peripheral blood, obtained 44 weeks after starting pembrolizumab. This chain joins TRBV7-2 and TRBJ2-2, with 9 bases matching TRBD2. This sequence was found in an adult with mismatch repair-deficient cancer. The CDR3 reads CASSLAYRTSEFTGELFF. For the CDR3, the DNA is TGTGCCAGCAGCTTAGCGTATCGGACTAGCGAGTTCACCGGGGAGCTGTTTTTT.